This T cell receptor (beta chain) was captured by sequencing in a study of blood T cells in healthy people across ages. A second PCR, run for about 7 to 11 cycles, used a sample-barcoded 5' primer plus a J-beta primer mix. TCRdb redid the calling of the 5' RACE reads with MiXCR, one entry per CDR3 protein. Of roughly 2 million distinct CDR3 sequences in the sample, approximately 50% were seen once. CDR3 length equals 16 residues. The ends lost 5 bases at V and 8 bases at J; junction bases unmatched: 9. The germline V gene has CDR1 LGHNA and CDR2 YNFKEQ. This TCR came from a woman in her 40s in good health. Material: blood. The chain has TRBV4-2 and TRBJ2-1; TRBD2 matches 13 bases. The CDR3 loop is CASSTRTSGRGDEQFF. The CDR3 nucleotides are TGTGCCAGCAGCACACGGACTAGCGGGAGAGGGGATGAGCAGTTCTTC.